This T cell receptor (beta chain) was found in a study of blood T cell repertoires in COVID-19. About the research overall: Samples of COVID-19 (acute and convalescent) were obtained from the United States, Italy and Spain. Sample material is recorded as cDNA or gDNA derived from T cells, B-cell-depleted T cells, or PBMCs.

As handled by the study authors: Amplified reference gene primers provided the basis for estimating nucleated cell counts. TCRdb's copy holds only in-frame clones and misses some; the assay was immunoSEQ multiplex PCR. That table is the source of V, J and clone size, and D and trimming were worked out from the DNA. The sample has approximately 210,000 clones; 65% to 85% are singletons. Unmatched junction bases numbered 11, after V lost 2 bases and J lost 9 bases. Germline V gene data show CDR1 as SGHNT and CDR2 as YYREEE (reference sequence). The CDR3 length is 16 residues. The sequencing input was peripheral blood. The receptor comes from a woman aged 45-60 years with acute or convalescent COVID-19. The chain carries TRBV5-4 and TRBJ2-1; 10 bases map to TRBD2. CDR3 DNA sequence: TGTGCCAGCAGCTTCCAGCGGGAGGGCCTGTCCAGTGAGCAGTTCTTC. It is translated as CASSFQREGLSSEQFF.